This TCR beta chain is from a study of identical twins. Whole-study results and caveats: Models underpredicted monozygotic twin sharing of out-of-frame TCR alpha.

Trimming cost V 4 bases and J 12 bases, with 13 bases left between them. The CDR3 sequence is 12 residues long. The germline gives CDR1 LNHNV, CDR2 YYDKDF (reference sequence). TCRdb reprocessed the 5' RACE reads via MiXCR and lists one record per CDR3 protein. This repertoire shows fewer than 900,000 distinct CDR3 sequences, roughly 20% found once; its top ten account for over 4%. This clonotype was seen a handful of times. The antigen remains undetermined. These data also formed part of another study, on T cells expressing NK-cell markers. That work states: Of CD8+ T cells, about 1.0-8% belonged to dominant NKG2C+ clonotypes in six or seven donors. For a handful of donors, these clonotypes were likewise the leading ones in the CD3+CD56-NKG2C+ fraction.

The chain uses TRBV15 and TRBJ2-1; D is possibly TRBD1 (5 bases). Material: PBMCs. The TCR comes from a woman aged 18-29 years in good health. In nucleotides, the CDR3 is TGTGCCACCAGCACCCAGGGCACTCCGCAGTTCTTC. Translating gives CATSTQGTPQFF. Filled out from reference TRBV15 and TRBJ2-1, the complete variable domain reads DAMVIQNPRYQVTQFGKPVTLSCSQTLNHNVMYWYQQKSSQAPKLLFHYYDKDFNNEADTPDNFQSRRPNTSFCFLDIRSPGLGDTAMYLCATSTQGTPQFFGPGTRLTVL.